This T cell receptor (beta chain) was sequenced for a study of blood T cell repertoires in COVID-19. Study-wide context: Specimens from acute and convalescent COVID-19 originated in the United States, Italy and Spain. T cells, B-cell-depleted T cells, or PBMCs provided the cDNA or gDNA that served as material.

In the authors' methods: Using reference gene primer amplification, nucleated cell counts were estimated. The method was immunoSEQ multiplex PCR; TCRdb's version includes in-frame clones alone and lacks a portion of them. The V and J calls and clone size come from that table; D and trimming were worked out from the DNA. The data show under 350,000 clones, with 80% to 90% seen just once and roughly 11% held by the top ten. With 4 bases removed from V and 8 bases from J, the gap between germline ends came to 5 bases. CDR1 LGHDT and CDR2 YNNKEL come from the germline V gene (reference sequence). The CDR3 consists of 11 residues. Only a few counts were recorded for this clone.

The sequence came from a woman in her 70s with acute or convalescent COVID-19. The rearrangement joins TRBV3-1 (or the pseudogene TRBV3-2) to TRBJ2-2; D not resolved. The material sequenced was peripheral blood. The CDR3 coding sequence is TGTGCCAGCAGCCTTCCGGGGGAGCTGTTTTTT. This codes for CASSLPGELFF.